This TCR beta chain appears in the sequencing data of a study of PD-L1 blockade in urothelial cancer. This CDR3 comprises 17 residues. Time point here: peripheral blood 6 weeks after treatment start. Sequencing used immunoSEQ multiplex PCR; TCRdb keeps in-frame clones, though not all of them. The sample has 30,000 or so clones, roughly nine tenths seen once. The chain joins TRBV21-1 to TRBJ2-2; TRBD1 is the table's D call and was not checked against the DNA. TRBV21-1 is a known pseudogene. The receptor's source is a man older than 75 with urothelial cancer. Sequencing used PBMCs, obtained around atezolizumab (anti-PD-L1) treatment. The CDR3 bases are TGTGCCAGCAGCAAAGGAGAGGACAGGGCGAACACCGGGGAGCTGTTTTTT. It encodes CASSKGEDRANTGELFF.